The T cell receptor (beta chain) described here comes from a study of blood T cell repertoires in COVID-19. Study at large: Italy, Spain and the United States were the sources of the convalescent and acute COVID-19 samples. PBMCs, B-cell-depleted T cells, or T cells were the source of the cDNA or gDNA that made up the material.

This CDR3 is built from 14 residues. V was shortened by 4 bases and J by 5 bases, with 11 bases between the two germline ends. Germline V lookup: CDR1 LGHDT, CDR2 YNNKEL (reference sequence). Followed longitudinally, the Seattle patients had been enrolled during active infection. Authors' analysis steps: Estimates of nucleated cell counts were drawn from the amplification of reference gene primers. The table came from immunoSEQ multiplex PCR; TCRdb's copy has only in-frame clones and leaves some out. The DNA gave D and trimming, while V, J and clone size come from that table. The table includes about 150,000 clones, roughly 84% detected once.

The J gene is TRBJ2-2, the V gene TRBV3-1 (or the pseudogene TRBV3-2), with D perhaps TRBD2 (5 bases). This clonotype originated in a man aged 25-45 years with COVID-19, enrolled during active disease. Sequencing input: peripheral blood. The chain's CDR3 is CASSPGRGTGELFF. The CDR3 DNA is TGTGCCAGCAGCCCGGGTCGGGGAACCGGGGAGCTGTTTTTT.